These T cell receptor beta chains were read from a single sample in a study of molecular identifiers for immune sequencing clone quantification. TCRdb fed the PCR reads into MiXCR, producing one record per CDR3 protein. The data show tens of thousands of distinct CDR3 sequences, about a sixth seen once. The sequencing input was naive CD8+ T cells from blood, with Jurkat cell RNA spiked in. The receptors were sampled from a human donor in good health. Some libraries in this study had Jurkat cell RNA spiked in. The CDR3 runs from the conserved cysteine through the conserved F or W. The order of the fields is V gene, clone size, D gene, J gene, CDR3 protein, CDR3 DNA. The D gene is left open where the match is weak. Size values are once, few and many counts, or a class for expanded clones, and some rows have none.

v_call: TRBV7-2
clone_size: NA
d_call: NA
j_call: TRBJ2-3
cdr3_aa: CAGSLVLRDTQYF
cdr3_nt: TGTGCCGGCAGCTTAGTACTACGGGATACGCAGTATTTT

v_call: TRBV7-2
clone_size: many
d_call: NA
j_call: TRBJ2-3
cdr3_aa: CASSLYFTDTQYF
cdr3_nt: TGTGCCAGCAGCCTGTACTTCACAGATACGCAGTATTTT

v_call: TRBV27
clone_size: many
d_call: TRBD2
j_call: TRBJ2-7
cdr3_aa: CASSPGLAGGPKYF
cdr3_nt: TGTGCCAGCAGTCCGGGACTAGCGGGAGGGCCGAAGTACTTC

v_call: TRBV6-2/TRBV6-3
clone_size: few
d_call: TRBD1
j_call: TRBJ1-2
cdr3_aa: CASTYRGTYYGYTF
cdr3_nt: TGTGCCAGCACCTACAGGGGGACCTACTATGGCTACACCTTC

v_call: TRBV7-9
clone_size: few
d_call: TRBD2
j_call: TRBJ2-7
cdr3_aa: CASSFVTSELGRYF
cdr3_nt: TGTGCCAGCAGCTTCGTTACTAGCGAACTTGGGCGGTACTTC

v_call: TRBV21-1
clone_size: many
d_call: NA
j_call: TRBJ2-5
cdr3_aa: CASSKVGVIQPQETQYF
cdr3_nt: TGTGCCAGCAGCAAAGTTGGTGTTATCCAGCCCCAAGAGACCCAGTACTTC

v_call: TRBV15
clone_size: few
d_call: NA
j_call: TRBJ1-1
cdr3_aa: CATKQGLVGTEAFF
cdr3_nt: TGTGCCACCAAGCAGGGGCTTGTCGGCACTGAAGCTTTCTTT

v_call: TRBV5-8
clone_size: few
d_call: NA
j_call: TRBJ1-1
cdr3_aa: CASSLAGSARTEAFF
cdr3_nt: TGTGCCAGCAGCTTGGCCGGGTCCGCTAGGACTGAAGCTTTCTTT

v_call: TRBV12-5
clone_size: many
d_call: NA
j_call: TRBJ2-2
cdr3_aa: CASGLTTTNRDTVNTGELFF
cdr3_nt: TGTGCTAGTGGTTTGACGACTACAAACCGGGACACGGTAAACACCGGGGAGCTGTTTTTT

v_call: TRBV11-2
clone_size: NA
d_call: NA
j_call: TRBJ2-7
cdr3_aa: CASSLEAHPGYEQYF
cdr3_nt: TGTGCCAGCAGCTTAGAGGCCCACCCAGGCTACGAGCAGTACTTC

v_call: TRBV7-8
clone_size: many
d_call: NA
j_call: TRBJ2-1
cdr3_aa: CASSLALAIRINEQFF
cdr3_nt: TGTGCCAGCAGCTTAGCGCTCGCCATAAGGATCAATGAGCAGTTCTTC

v_call: TRBV27
clone_size: many
d_call: TRBD2
j_call: TRBJ2-2
cdr3_aa: CASSLSASGSAGELFF
cdr3_nt: TGTGCCAGCAGTTTATCAGCTAGCGGGAGTGCCGGGGAGCTGTTTTTT

v_call: TRBV5-1
clone_size: many
d_call: NA
j_call: TRBJ2-5
cdr3_aa: CASSFKGESIF
cdr3_nt: TGCGCCAGCAGCTTTAAGGGGGAGTCGATCTTC

v_call: TRBV20-1
clone_size: many
d_call: NA
j_call: TRBJ2-7
cdr3_aa: CSARGGGLGPGYEQYF
cdr3_nt: TGCAGTGCTAGAGGGGGTGGATTGGGCCCGGGCTACGAGCAGTACTTC

v_call: TRBV7-7
clone_size: many
d_call: TRBD1
j_call: TRBJ2-1
cdr3_aa: CASSLELDRGYEQFF
cdr3_nt: TGTGCTAGCAGCTTAGAGTTGGACAGGGGCTATGAGCAGTTCTTC

v_call: TRBV7-2
clone_size: many
d_call: NA
j_call: TRBJ2-1
cdr3_aa: CASSLTDSYNEQFF
cdr3_nt: TGTGCCAGCAGCTTAACAGACTCCTACAATGAGCAGTTCTTC

v_call: TRBV24-1
clone_size: many
d_call: NA
j_call: TRBJ2-3
cdr3_aa: CATSDSGLSDTQYF
cdr3_nt: TGTGCCACCAGTGATTCGGGACTGTCGGATACGCAGTATTTT

v_call: TRBV27
clone_size: few
d_call: TRBD2
j_call: TRBJ2-7
cdr3_aa: CASSLSLAGGPHEQYF
cdr3_nt: TGTGCCAGCAGTTTGAGTCTAGCGGGAGGGCCTCACGAGCAGTACTTC

v_call: TRBV7-6
clone_size: NA
d_call: NA
j_call: TRBJ2-7
cdr3_aa: CASSLVVAVKVSHYEQYF
cdr3_nt: TGTGCCAGCAGCTTAGTGGTGGCAGTCAAGGTGAGCCACTACGAGCAGTACTTC

v_call: TRBV2
clone_size: NA
d_call: TRBD2
j_call: TRBJ2-1
cdr3_aa: CAGRGLVGNEQFF
cdr3_nt: TGTGCCGGCAGGGGACTAGTGGGCAATGAGCAGTTCTTC

v_call: TRBV19
clone_size: many
d_call: NA
j_call: TRBJ2-6
cdr3_aa: CASNDGRYGANVLTF
cdr3_nt: TGTGCCAGTAACGACGGCCGCTATGGGGCCAACGTCCTGACTTTC

v_call: TRBV2
clone_size: many
d_call: TRBD1
j_call: TRBJ2-7
cdr3_aa: CASSEGQGITYEQYF
cdr3_nt: TGTGCCAGCAGTGAGGGACAGGGAATTACCTACGAGCAGTACTTC

v_call: TRBV27
clone_size: NA
d_call: NA
j_call: TRBJ2-7
cdr3_aa: CASSLQGMYEQYF
cdr3_nt: TGTGCCAGCAGTTTGCAGGGGATGTACGAGCAGTACTTC

v_call: TRBV19
clone_size: many
d_call: NA
j_call: TRBJ2-2
cdr3_aa: CASSIWDTGNFNTGELFF
cdr3_nt: TGTGCCAGTAGTATCTGGGACACCGGGAATTTTAACACCGGGGAGCTGTTTTTT

v_call: TRBV7-9
clone_size: NA
d_call: TRBD2
j_call: TRBJ2-1
cdr3_aa: CASSDQRTSGRVGDNEQFF
cdr3_nt: TGTGCCAGCAGCGACCAAAGGACTAGCGGGAGGGTGGGGGACAATGAGCAGTTCTTC

v_call: TRBV7-2
clone_size: many
d_call: NA
j_call: TRBJ2-7
cdr3_aa: CASSLVGGPYEQYF
cdr3_nt: TGTGCCAGCAGCTTAGTAGGGGGGCCCTACGAGCAGTACTTC

v_call: TRBV2
clone_size: NA
d_call: TRBD1
j_call: TRBJ1-5
cdr3_aa: CASSAYRGRGQPQHF
cdr3_nt: TGTGCCAGCAGCGCTTACAGGGGAAGGGGACAGCCCCAGCATTTT

v_call: TRBV5-4
clone_size: NA
d_call: NA
j_call: TRBJ2-7
cdr3_aa: CASSLVGDNEQYF
cdr3_nt: TGTGCCAGCAGCTTGGTCGGGGACAACGAGCAGTACTTC

v_call: TRBV7-9
clone_size: many
d_call: TRBD1
j_call: TRBJ1-3
cdr3_aa: CASSLGDRPNTIYF
cdr3_nt: TGTGCCAGCAGCTTAGGGGACAGGCCGAACACCATATATTTT

v_call: TRBV11-2
clone_size: few
d_call: TRBD1
j_call: TRBJ1-6
cdr3_aa: CASSLGAGGHFSPLHF
cdr3_nt: TGTGCCAGCAGCTTAGGAGCAGGGGGCCACTTTTCACCCCTCCACTTT

v_call: TRBV29-1
clone_size: many
d_call: NA
j_call: TRBJ1-4
cdr3_aa: CSVEDPRENEKLFF
cdr3_nt: TGCAGCGTTGAAGATCCCAGGGAGAATGAAAAACTGTTTTTT

v_call: TRBV18
clone_size: NA
d_call: NA
j_call: TRBJ2-7
cdr3_aa: CASSPPGVTYVQYF
cdr3_nt: TGTGCCAGCTCACCACCGGGGGTAACCTACGTGCAGTACTTC

v_call: TRBV28
clone_size: many
d_call: NA
j_call: TRBJ1-4
cdr3_aa: CASSTSDRVGEKLFF
cdr3_nt: NA

v_call: TRBV4-2
clone_size: many
d_call: NA
j_call: TRBJ2-3
cdr3_aa: CASSQETVAGREGWYSGTDTQYF
cdr3_nt: TGTGCCAGCAGCCAAGAGACGGTGGCAGGGAGAGAGGGGTGGTATTCTGGCACAGATACGCAGTATTTT

v_call: TRBV6-1
clone_size: many
d_call: NA
j_call: TRBJ2-7
cdr3_aa: CASSEAWGKVFGEQYF
cdr3_nt: TGTGCCAGCAGTGAAGCATGGGGCAAGGTGTTTGGCGAGCAGTACTTC

v_call: TRBV20-1
clone_size: NA
d_call: NA
j_call: TRBJ2-7
cdr3_aa: CSATLGYDEQYF
cdr3_nt: TGCAGTGCTACCCTAGGTTACGACGAGCAGTACTTC

v_call: TRBV7-2
clone_size: many
d_call: TRBD2
j_call: TRBJ2-1
cdr3_aa: CASSLVKGVSLAGYNEQFF
cdr3_nt: TGTGCCAGCAGCTTAGTTAAAGGCGTGAGTCTAGCGGGTTACAATGAGCAGTTCTTC

v_call: TRBV7-9
clone_size: many
d_call: TRBD1
j_call: TRBJ2-1
cdr3_aa: CASSSSPGADRAYNEQFF
cdr3_nt: TGTGCCAGCAGCTCGTCCCCGGGGGCGGACAGGGCCTACAATGAGCAGTTCTTC

v_call: TRBV13
clone_size: few
d_call: TRBD1
j_call: TRBJ2-7
cdr3_aa: CASSAGTGRREQYF
cdr3_nt: TGTGCCAGCAGCGCCGGGACAGGGAGACGCGAGCAGTACTTC

v_call: TRBV7-9
clone_size: many
d_call: TRBD1
j_call: TRBJ2-3
cdr3_aa: CASSYGTGGSTDTQYF
cdr3_nt: TGTGCCAGCAGCTACGGGACAGGGGGAAGCACAGATACGCAGTATTTT

v_call: TRBV4-1
clone_size: many
d_call: TRBD1
j_call: TRBJ2-7
cdr3_aa: CASSVGAGGGYEQYF
cdr3_nt: TGCGCCAGCAGCGTTGGGGCAGGGGGCGGATACGAGCAGTACTTC

v_call: TRBV28
clone_size: many
d_call: TRBD1
j_call: TRBJ1-1
cdr3_aa: CASSWTGRGTEAFF
cdr3_nt: TGTGCCAGCAGTTGGACAGGGAGAGGCACTGAAGCTTTCTTT

v_call: TRBV4-2
clone_size: many
d_call: NA
j_call: TRBJ1-5
cdr3_aa: CASSQGRGLNQPQHF
cdr3_nt: TGTGCCAGCAGCCAAGGAAGGGGACTCAATCAGCCCCAGCATTTT

v_call: TRBV4-1
clone_size: many
d_call: NA
j_call: TRBJ1-1
cdr3_aa: CASSQEPGLEAFF
cdr3_nt: TGCGCCAGCAGCCAAGAACCGGGCCTAGAAGCTTTCTTT

v_call: TRBV10-3
clone_size: many
d_call: TRBD2
j_call: TRBJ2-3
cdr3_aa: CAIRGTSFPGTDTQYF
cdr3_nt: TGTGCCATCAGGGGGACTAGCTTTCCGGGCACAGATACGCAGTATTTT

v_call: TRBV28
clone_size: many
d_call: NA
j_call: TRBJ2-3
cdr3_aa: CASMGHSTDTQYF
cdr3_nt: TGTGCCAGCATGGGCCATTCCACAGATACGCAGTATTTT

v_call: TRBV21-1
clone_size: NA
d_call: NA
j_call: TRBJ2-5
cdr3_aa: CASSRRLAGEEAQYF
cdr3_nt: TGTGCCAGCAGCAGGCGACTAGCGGGAGAAGAGGCCCAGTACTTC

v_call: TRBV2
clone_size: many
d_call: TRBD2
j_call: TRBJ2-3
cdr3_aa: CASSTPSGSSSDTQYF
cdr3_nt: TGTGCCAGCAGCACTCCTAGCGGGAGTTCATCAGATACGCAGTATTTT

v_call: TRBV14
clone_size: NA
d_call: TRBD2
j_call: TRBJ2-3
cdr3_aa: CASSTRPAGGDTQYF
cdr3_nt: TGTGCCAGCAGCACACGACCAGCGGGAGGAGATACGCAGTATTTT

v_call: TRBV6-1
clone_size: many
d_call: NA
j_call: TRBJ2-3
cdr3_aa: CASSDFVGAVDTQYF
cdr3_nt: TGTGCCAGCAGTGATTTTGTGGGGGCGGTAGATACGCAGTATTTT

v_call: TRBV7-8
clone_size: many
d_call: NA
j_call: TRBJ2-1
cdr3_aa: CASSLVGGLSVDEQFF
cdr3_nt: TGTGCCAGCAGCTTAGTTGGGGGTCTCTCCGTAGATGAGCAGTTCTTC

v_call: TRBV4-1
clone_size: many
d_call: NA
j_call: TRBJ2-1
cdr3_aa: CASSQALNNEQFF
cdr3_nt: TGCGCCAGCAGCCAGGCGCTTAACAATGAGCAGTTCTTC

v_call: TRBV4-1
clone_size: many
d_call: NA
j_call: TRBJ2-7
cdr3_aa: CASSQDRFSYEQYF
cdr3_nt: TGCGCCAGCAGCCAAGACAGGTTCTCCTACGAGCAGTACTTC